These 15 T cell receptor beta chains originate from one sample sequenced in a study of cytomegalovirus exposure and HLA in healthy donors. PCR involved 60 Vbeta and 13 Jbeta primers. Generated by immunoSEQ multiplex PCR, the TCRdb table keeps only in-frame clones and is missing some. The table has 140,000 to 150,000 clones, 65% to 85% seen once. The sequenced material came from PBMCs. The receptors come from a male donor in good health and CMV-seronegative.

This clone was picked up a small number of times. The chain is built from TRBV6-5 and TRBJ2-1, with 9 bases identical to TRBD2. Losses at the gene ends were 3 bases for V and 6 bases for J; bases not matched to a gene: 3. The V gene's germline CDR1 is MNHEY and CDR2 SVGAGI. This CDR3 has 14 residues. The CDR3 coding sequence is TGTGCCAGCAGTTATCTAGCGGGACCCAATGAGCAGTTCTTC. It encodes CASSYLAGPNEQFF.

The chain has TRBV7-9 and TRBJ1-6; 10 bases line up with TRBD1. V lost 6 bases and J lost 5; bases outside the gene matches: 7. CDR3 length equals 16 residues. The germline V gene encodes CDR1 SEHNR and CDR2 FQNEAQ (reference sequence). This CDR3 reads CASRSGQGVNNSPLHF. The CDR3 DNA reads TGTGCCAGCAGGTCTGGACAGGGGGTCAATAATTCACCCCTCCACTTT. The variable domain in full, completed from reference TRBV7-9 and TRBJ1-6, reads DTGVSQNPRHKITKRGQNVTFRCDPISEHNRLYWYRQTLGQGPEFLTYFQNEAQLEKSRLLSDRFSAERPKGSFSTLEIQRTEQGDSAMYLCASRSGQGVNNSPLHFGNGTRLTVT.

As to this clone: The junction shows a germline mismatch at one end, possibly a read error. Other DNA variants within this sample encode the same CDR3. The rearrangement joins TRBV5-1 to TRBJ2-4; 9 bases fit TRBD2. The germline V gene encodes CDR1 SGHRS and CDR2 YFSETQ. CDR3 size: 18 residues. CDR3 nucleotides: TGCGCCAGCAGTTCCATGGCGGGGGGGTTCCTAGCCAAAAACAGTCAGTACTTC. Translating it yields CASSSMAGGFLAKNSQYF.

The chain links TRBV4-1 to TRBJ2-5; TRBD2 aligns across 14 bases. The CDR3 consists of 15 residues. Germline CDR1 is MGHRA and CDR2 is YSYEKL. Trimming took 7 bases from V and 4 from J; bases not matched to a gene: 5. This CDR3 reads CASMGLAGVGETQYF. In DNA, the CDR3 is TGCGCCAGCATGGGACTAGCGGGAGTCGGAGAGACCCAGTACTTC.

This clone appeared a few times. The rearrangement links TRBV29-1 to TRBJ2-3; maybe TRBD1 (6 bases). The CDR3 is 13 residues long. The V end was cut by 8 bases, the J end by 4 bases, with 16 bases between. Germline CDR1 SQVTM, CDR2 ANQGSEA. The DNA for the CDR3 is TGCAGCCAGACAGGTTTGGGGGCAGATACGCAGTATTTT. Its translation is CSQTGLGADTQYF.

The chain links TRBV16 to TRBJ1-1, with D uncertain. The CDR3 extends over 18 amino acids. CDR1 is KGHSY and CDR2 is FQNENV in the germline V gene. V gave up 0 bases and J gave up 0 bases, with 17 bases separating them. CDR3 amino acids: CASSQSRPGAALNTEAFF. The CDR3 DNA follows: TGTGCCAGCAGCCAATCGAGGCCCGGAGCGGCGTTGAACACTGAAGCTTTCTTT.

The chain carries TRBV11-2 and TRBJ2-5; TRBD2 matches at 9 bases. Germline V gives CDR1 SGHAT, CDR2 FQNNGV. There are 16 residues in the CDR3. The V segment lost 5 bases and the J segment 5 bases; nucleotides outside the gene matches: 12. The CDR3: CASSESPSGGYETQYF. In nucleotides, the CDR3 is TGTGCCAGCAGCGAGAGTCCAAGCGGGGGGTATGAGACCCAGTACTTC.

Only a few counts were recorded for this clone. This chain links TRBV7-2 with TRBJ2-5; 8 nucleotides agree with TRBD2. Unmatched junction bases numbered 8, after V lost 1 base and J lost 1 base. There are 17 residues in the CDR3. CDR1 is SGHTA, CDR2 FQGNSA, per germline. The chain's CDR3 is CASSLGSLAGLQETQYF. The CDR3 nucleotides are TGTGCCAGCAGCTTAGGATCTCTAGCGGGTCTCCAAGAGACCCAGTACTTC.

This clone was recorded only once. This chain links TRBV4-2 with TRBJ1-2; D uncertain. This CDR3 comprises 15 residues. In germline, CDR1 is LGHNA, CDR2 YNFKEQ. V lost 0 bases, J lost 1 base, and 9 bases lay in between. The CDR3 bases are TGTGCCAGCAGCCAAGATCGTAGCAGTAACTATGGCTACACCTTC. Its translation: CASSQDRSSNYGYTF.

This clone was counted between two and nine times. The chain combines TRBV6-4 with TRBJ2-2; 14 positions agree with TRBD2. V was clipped by 6 bases and J by 3 bases; unmatched bases: 6. The CDR3 has 17 amino acids. CDR1 MRHNA and CDR2 SNTAGT come from the germline V gene. The CDR3 here is CASSGGLAGGDTGELFF. The CDR3 DNA follows: TGTGCCAGCAGCGGCGGACTAGCGGGAGGCGACACCGGGGAGCTGTTTTTT.

J is TRBJ1-3 and V is TRBV5-1, with 12 bases that match TRBD1. Trimming cost V 4 bases and J 2 bases; bases outside gene matches: 4. Germline-derived CDR1 and CDR2 are SGHRS and YFSETQ. There are 16 residues in the CDR3. The CDR3 nucleotides are TGCGCCAGCAGCGACGGGACAGGGGGCGCTGGAAACACCATATATTTT. Its translation is CASSDGTGGAGNTIYF.

The chain links TRBV28 to TRBJ2-5, with 8 bases fitting TRBD1. The CDR3 has 16 amino acids. Germline V gene sequence: CDR1 MDHEN, CDR2 SYDVKM. V trimming: 6 bases; J trimming: 1 base; junction bases outside the gene matches: 10. CDR3 bases: TGTGCCAGCAGCCTATCAGGGACAGGAACCCAAGAGACCCAGTACTTC. The encoded protein is CASSLSGTGTQETQYF.

The chain has TRBV30 and TRBJ2-7; the D gene is possibly TRBD1 (6 bases). In germline, CDR1 is GTSNPN, CDR2 SVGIG (reference sequence). V was pared by 4 bases and J by 3 bases, with 7 bases between. The CDR3 has 11 amino acids. CDR3 amino acids: CAWKDSYEQYF. CDR3 sequence (DNA): TGTGCCTGGAAGGACAGCTACGAGCAGTACTTC. Drawing the rest from reference TRBV30 and TRBJ2-7, the complete variable domain is SQTIHQWPATLVQPVGSPLSLECTVEGTSNPNLYWYRQAAGRGLQLLFYSVGIGQISSEVPQNLSASRPQDRQFILSSKKLLLSDSGFYLCAWKDSYEQYFGPGTRLTVT.

The chain uses TRBV27 and TRBJ1-1; 10 bases are shared with TRBD1. J was trimmed by 8 bases and V by 5 bases; bases with no gene match: 2. The CDR3 has 12 amino acids. CDR1 and CDR2 (germline): MNHEY, SMNVEV (reference sequence). DNA for the CDR3: TGTGCCAGCAGTGGACAGGGGGGGGAAGCTTTCTTT. Its protein product is CASSGQGGEAFF.

The V call is TRBV29-1, the J call TRBJ2-7, with D hard to call. The V end lost 3 bases, the J end lost 5 bases, and 17 bases lay between the germline ends. Germline loops: CDR1 SQVTM, CDR2 ANQGSEA. CDR3 size: 14 residues. CDR3 in amino acids: CSVETYGQQDEQYF. CDR3 DNA sequence: TGCAGCGTTGAGACCTATGGCCAGCAGGACGAGCAGTACTTC.